This TCR beta chain is from a study of T-cell memory formation after mild COVID-19. General study results and limits: Clones shrinking from day 15 to 85 showed even CD4/CD8 mixes; later expanders tilted CD4+. The appearance of some responding clones in pre-infection memory suggested that cross-reactive memory joined.

Libraries for TCRalpha and TCRbeta carried sample barcodes and unique molecular identifiers via 5'RACE. TCRdb independently ran MiXCR on the 5' RACE reads; one entry per CDR3 protein. The table shows a few hundred thousand distinct CDR3 sequences, with 20% to 25% occurring only once. As to this clonotype: Antigen specificity is unknown.

This CDR3 has 12 residues. Trimming stripped 2 bases from V and 8 bases from J, with 7 bases between. The germline gives CDR1 MDHEN, CDR2 SYDVKM. V usage is TRBV28 and J usage is TRBJ2-1; D is uncertain. The origin of this receptor is an adult woman who had mild COVID-19 (a few samples of this study predate the infection). Cell type and time point are not known. Sequenced material: PBMCs or a T cell subset sorted from them (not recorded which). CDR3: CASSLGSYEQFF. The CDR3 nucleotides are TGTGCCAGCAGTTTAGGGTCGTATGAGCAGTTCTTC.